The TCR beta chain described here comes from a study of PD-L1 blockade in urothelial cancer. Profiled with immunoSEQ multiplex PCR; TCRdb holds only in-frame clones, not every one. The sample yields more than 95,000 clones, approximately 90% seen once. CDR1 and CDR2 from the germline V gene are MGHRA and YSYEKL. CDR3 length equals 17 residues. V dropped 3 bases and J dropped 2 bases, with 17 bases sitting between them. Time point noted: peripheral blood 6 weeks after treatment start. Enrolled patients showed locally advanced or metastatic urothelial carcinoma. Source: PBMCs, taken around atezolizumab (anti-PD-L1) treatment. The TCR sequence derives from a man between 60 and 70 years old with urothelial cancer. The chain has TRBV4-1 and TRBJ1-5; no clear D. The CDR3 DNA reads TGCGCCAGCAGCCACCCCCTCGGAGAAAGAGGCAATCAGCCCCAGCATTTT. The encoded protein is CASSHPLGERGNQPQHF.